The clone carrying this TCR beta chain was found once. The data were taken from a study of blood T cell repertoires in COVID-19. Study-level information: Samples taken during acute and convalescent COVID-19 were collected in the United States, Italy and Spain.

Repertoires were generated with immunoSEQ multiplex PCR, while TCRdb's copy carries only in-frame clones and drops some. Of more than 250,000 clones listed, approximately 86% are singletons. Ages ranged from about 18 to 100 years, with residence in 24 US areas. The CDR3 totals 14 residues. Germline loops: CDR1 ENHRY, CDR2 SYGVKD. V lost 3 bases and J 3 bases, leaving 9 bases between the germline ends. The sequence was collected from a woman aged 18-30 years who had recovered from COVID-19. Sequencing input: PBMCs or T cells enriched from blood (not recorded which). The rearrangement uses TRBV10-3 and TRBJ1-5, with unresolved D. CDR3 nucleotide sequence: TGTGCCATCAGTGACAGCGGGAACAATCAGCCCCAGCATTTT. Amino acid sequence: CAISDSGNNQPQHF.